This T cell receptor beta chain was documented in a study of T cell responses to AZD1222 COVID-19 vaccine. Study-wide findings and caveats: Spike as a whole was targeted by vaccine-associated CD4 TCRs, dominant at 160-218 and 743-854. Clonal diversity was possibly underestimated; the donors were predominantly white British and more often female. Elevations in Spike-specific TCR breadth and depth followed administration of two AZD1222 doses. Of the AZD1222 recipients, only 5 to 7 were seropositive at baseline.

Assay used: immunoSEQ multiplex PCR; TCRdb lists only in-frame clones, some missing. In the table there are over 150,000 clones, around 93% of which are singletons. Comments on this clone: Antigen specificity is unknown.

Source: peripheral blood, taken 28 days after the second AZD1222 dose. The receptor was derived from an adult who received the AZD1222 COVID-19 vaccine.

The CDR3 DNA is TGCGCCAGCAGCTGGCGCGGGGGAGGGGAAACTGAAGCTTTCTTT. Encoded protein: CASSWRGGGETEAFF. The chain couples TRBV5-1 to TRBJ1-1, with D perhaps TRBD1 (5 bases). The germline V and J ends were trimmed by 3 bases and 5 bases, with 17 bases remaining between them. The length of the CDR3 is 15 residues. Germline V CDR1 and CDR2: SGHRS, YFSETQ. Together with reference TRBV5-1 and TRBJ1-1, the CDR3 gives the full variable domain: KAGVTQTPRYLIKTRGQQVTLSCSPISGHRSVSWYQQTPGQGLQFLFEYFSETQRNKGNFPGRFSGRQFSNSRSEMNVSTLELGDSALYLCASSWRGGGETEAFFGQGTRLTVV.